Detailed here is one TCR beta chain. The sample belongs to a study of blood T cell repertoires in COVID-19. The table came from immunoSEQ multiplex PCR; TCRdb's copy has only in-frame clones and leaves some out. The table includes around 140,000 clones, roughly 89% detected once. Sequencing input: peripheral blood. The receptor was isolated from a young man with COVID-19, enrolled during active disease.

CDR3 sequence: CASRGTSSSYEQYF. The CDR3 region has the DNA TGTGCCAGCAGGGGGACTAGCAGTTCCTACGAGCAGTACTTC. The J gene is TRBJ2-7, the V gene TRBV6-5; 9 positions agree with TRBD2. CDR3 length: 14 amino acids. CDR1 and CDR2 (germline): MNHEY, SVGAGI. V dropped 6 bases and J dropped 1; count of bases not matched to a gene: 4.